These 28 T cell receptor beta chains were all obtained from the same sample, sequenced in a study of shared clonotypes between healthy human individuals. Profiled with immunoSEQ multiplex PCR; TCRdb holds only in-frame clones, not every one. The sample has 170,000 or so clones, about 66% seen once. Sequenced input: memory CD4+ T cells sorted from blood. Sample subset: CD45RA-negative fraction. The receptors stem from a man younger than 45 in good health.

The chain is built from TRBV11-2 and TRBJ2-1; 11 bases match TRBD2. Trimming at V came to 5 bases and at J to 3 bases, leaving 3 bases not matched to a gene. Germline-derived CDR1 and CDR2 are SGHAT and FQNNGV. There are 15 residues in the CDR3. The CDR3 reads CASSPGTSGYNEQFF. CDR3 sequence (DNA): TGTGCCAGCAGCCCAGGGACTAGCGGCTACAATGAGCAGTTCTTC.

This clone has more than one count but fewer than ten. The CDR3 sequence: CAIWTGRVTDTQYF. The CDR3 DNA sequence: TGTGCCATCTGGACAGGCCGGGTAACGGATACGCAGTATTTT. The chain has TRBV2 and TRBJ2-3; 7 bases are a match to TRBD1. Per germline, CDR1 SNHLY and CDR2 FYNNEI. The J segment lost 6 bases and the V segment lost 10 bases, leaving 13 bases of the junction unmatched. The CDR3 is made up of 14 amino acids.

The V gene is TRBV7-9, the J gene TRBJ2-5; tentative D call: TRBD1 (6 bases). Germline V gives CDR1 SEHNR, CDR2 FQNEAQ (reference sequence). The CDR3 has 15 amino acids. The V end was cut by 1 base, the J end by 5 bases, with 14 bases between. The CDR3 spells CASSLGQEFQETQYF. The CDR3 DNA sequence: TGTGCCAGCAGCTTAGGACAGGAGTTTCAGGAGACCCAGTACTTC.

The chain links TRBV2 to TRBJ1-1, with D possibly matching TRBD1 (5 bases). This CDR3 is 14 amino acids long. Germline V lookup: CDR1 SNHLY, CDR2 FYNNEI. V lost 6 bases to trimming and J lost 7 bases, with 18 bases between them. DNA of the CDR3: TGTGCCAGCAGCCAGACGGGGGATCGGAGTGAAGCTTTCTTT. It is translated as CASSQTGDRSEAFF.

The chain links TRBV5-6 to TRBJ2-1, with 8 bases aligning to TRBD2. Germline V CDR1 and CDR2: SGHDT, YYEEEE. V lost 1 base, J lost 0 bases, and 3 bases stayed unmatched. The CDR3 is 16 amino acids. This CDR3 is CASSLLGRGSYNEQFF. CDR3 nucleotides: TGTGCCAGCAGCTTGCTCGGGAGGGGCTCCTACAATGAGCAGTTCTTC.

Remarks on this clone: A far larger clone is one nucleotide away, so this likely arose from a read error. This specimen includes other DNA sequences encoding the same CDR3. This rearrangement joins TRBV10-3 to TRBJ2-2; D might be TRBD1 (7 bases). Germline assignment: CDR1 ENHRY and CDR2 SYGVKD. The CDR3 sequence is 15 residues long. Trimming removed 10 bases at V and 6 bases at J, with 21 bases between. The CDR3 DNA sequence: TGTGCCACCCTTACAGGGGTCGGAGGGCCCGGGGAGCTGTTTTTT. Encoded protein: CATLTGVGGPGELFF.

In this sample, this clone turned up a few times. The chain uses TRBV29-1 and TRBJ2-5; TRBD1 matches 8 bases. Germline V gene sequence: CDR1 SQVTM, CDR2 ANQGSEA. The CDR3 length is 16 residues. V shed 0 bases and J 2 bases; nucleotides not matched to a gene: 8. The CDR3: CSVEDPADRVQETQYF. The CDR3 bases are TGCAGCGTTGAAGATCCAGCGGACAGGGTTCAAGAGACCCAGTACTTC.

This clone was seen only a few times. This chain connects TRBV10-3 to TRBJ2-7; 8 positions match TRBD2. V was pared by 2 bases and J by 2 bases, with 17 bases of the junction left unmatched. Germline CDR1 and CDR2: ENHRY and SYGVKD. The CDR3 covers 19 residues. CDR3 sequence: CAISEPQVPGGVHTYEQYF. Written as DNA, the CDR3 is TGTGCCATCAGTGAGCCACAAGTCCCGGGAGGGGTACACACCTACGAGCAGTACTTC.

V gene TRBV4-1 combines with J gene TRBJ2-1, with 9 bases aligning to TRBD2. CDR1 MGHRA and CDR2 YSYEKL come from the germline V gene. The CDR3 runs to 16 residues. The J segment lost 2 bases and the V segment lost 0 bases, leaving 2 bases of the junction unmatched. CDR3 sequence: CASSQDSGGTYNEQFF. CDR3 in DNA: TGCGCCAGCAGCCAAGATAGCGGGGGAACCTACAATGAGCAGTTCTTC.

This clone was observed many times. The genes are TRBV7-2 and TRBJ2-7; the D gene is possibly TRBD1 (6 bases). The germline CDR1 and CDR2 sequences are SGHTA and FQGNSA. This CDR3 contains 12 residues. Trimming cost V 5 bases and J 4 bases, with 9 bases left between them. The DNA of the CDR3 is TGTGCCAGCAGCCAAACAGGGTACGAGCAGTACTTC. Protein sequence: CASSQTGYEQYF.

The rearrangement uses TRBV6-1 and TRBJ1-2, with unresolved D. CDR3 length: 14 residues. With 2 bases removed from V and 6 bases from J, the gap between germline ends came to 13 bases. Germline-derived CDR1 and CDR2 are MNHNS and SASEGT. The CDR3: CASSEQQIGDGYTF. The CDR3 region has the DNA TGTGCCAGCAGTGAACAACAAATCGGGGATGGCTACACCTTC.

Remarks on this clone: Distinct nucleotide sequences in the sample also encode this CDR3. This chain links TRBV29-1 with TRBJ1-1; TRBD1 is a possible D gene (6 bases). The germline V gene encodes CDR1 SQVTM and CDR2 ANQGSEA. This CDR3 region has 13 residues. Trimming cost V 7 bases and J 1 base, with 13 bases left between them. The CDR3 spells CSALDRKNTEAFF. In nucleotides, the CDR3 is TGCAGCGCCCTTGACAGGAAGAACACTGAAGCTTTCTTT.

This rearrangement joins TRBV11-3 to TRBJ2-1, with no clear D. V shed 5 bases and J shed 0 bases, with 17 bases lying between them. The germline V gene encodes CDR1 SGHNT and CDR2 YENEEA. This CDR3 is built from 17 residues. The CDR3 bases are TGTGCCAGCAGCATAGGGAAAACACCGAGCTCCTACAATGAGCAGTTCTTC. As protein: CASSIGKTPSSYNEQFF.

This clone has a handful of counts. The chain combines TRBV29-1 with TRBJ2-1; D may be TRBD1 or TRBD2 (5 bases each). The CDR3 contains 12 residues. CDR1 is SQVTM and CDR2 is ANQGSEA in the germline V gene. V was shortened by 7 bases and J by 5 bases, with 12 bases between the two germline ends. The CDR3 spells CSAPRGDNEQFF. CDR3 bases: TGCAGCGCCCCTCGGGGCGACAATGAGCAGTTCTTC.

This clone was detected only once. The chain recombines TRBV19 with TRBJ1-5; D unclear. CDR1 is LNHDA, CDR2 SQIVND, per germline (reference sequence). The CDR3 has 14 amino acids. V was clipped by 6 bases and J by 0 bases, with 9 bases between them. The CDR3 coding sequence is TGTGCCAGTAGAGGCAGCTTTAGCAATCAGCCCCAGCATTTT. Residues: CASRGSFSNQPQHF.

This clone showed up just a few times. The chain employs TRBV2 and TRBJ1-4, with D maybe TRBD1 (5 bases). Trimming removed 5 bases from V and 8 bases from J, with 15 bases in between. The CDR3 covers 14 residues. In germline, CDR1 is SNHLY, CDR2 FYNNEI. CDR3 protein: CASSRGFDREKLFF. For the CDR3, the DNA is TGTGCCAGCAGTAGGGGATTTGACCGGGAAAAACTGTTTTTT.

The rearrangement links TRBV5-6 to TRBJ2-5; 15 nucleotides agree with TRBD2. V was clipped by 3 bases and J by 0 bases; unmatched bases: 3. Germline V gives CDR1 SGHDT, CDR2 YYEEEE. This CDR3 has 17 residues. CDR3 region: CASSWTSGRVYQETQYF. Here the CDR3 DNA reads TGTGCCAGCAGCTGGACTAGCGGGAGGGTCTACCAAGAGACCCAGTACTTC.

This clone was seen ten or more times. V is TRBV28 and J is TRBJ2-2; the match to TRBD1 covers 11 bases. Germline loops: CDR1 MDHEN, CDR2 SYDVKM. With 4 bases clipped from V and 4 bases from J, the junction kept 5 bases outside the gene matches. CDR3 length: 16 amino acids. DNA for the CDR3: TGTGCCAGCAGTTATGGGACAGGGGGTAGCACCGGGGAGCTGTTTTTT. Protein product: CASSYGTGGSTGELFF.

The chain uses TRBV11-1 and TRBJ2-1; 7 bases match TRBD1. V lost 2 bases and J lost 6; bases outside the gene matches: 7. CDR1 is SGHAT and CDR2 is FQDESV in the germline V gene (reference sequence). This CDR3 is 15 amino acids long. CDR3 in amino acids: CASSLLPEGANEQFF. The DNA for the CDR3 is TGTGCCAGCAGCTTACTGCCCGAGGGGGCCAATGAGCAGTTCTTC.

The chain uses TRBV2 and TRBJ2-2, with a possible D match to TRBD2 (6 bases). Trimming pared 9 bases from V and 1 base from J, leaving 12 bases between. From germline, CDR1 is SNHLY and CDR2 FYNNEI. The CDR3 covers 14 residues. The CDR3 DNA reads as TGTGCCAGTACCCTAGCGATGAACACCGGGGAGCTGTTTTTT. Translating gives CASTLAMNTGELFF.

The chain links TRBV6-4 to TRBJ2-2; D is unclear. The CDR3 spans 13 residues. V lost 3 bases, J lost 10 bases, and 12 bases lay in between. The germline V gene has CDR1 MRHNA and CDR2 SNTAGT. CDR3 DNA: TGTGCCAGCAGTGATGGGGTGGCCGCGGAGCTGTTTTTT. Amino acids: CASSDGVAAELFF.

Remarks on this clone: The junction departs from the called germline gene at one end, perhaps through a read error. The V and J genes are TRBV2 and TRBJ2-5; 7 nucleotides match TRBD2. This CDR3 contains 14 residues. Germline CDR1 reads SNHLY; CDR2 reads FYNNEI. The CDR3 nucleotides are TGTGCCAGCAGGGAAGCGGGGCATCAAGAGACCCAGTACTTC. Residues: CASREAGHQETQYF.

This clone was counted only a few times. The genes are TRBV20-1 and TRBJ2-1; possible D gene TRBD2, 5 bases. V gave up 5 bases and J gave up 4 bases, with 6 bases separating them. The germline CDR1 and CDR2 sequences are DFQATT and SNEGSKA (reference sequence). The CDR3 runs to 11 residues. CDR3 amino acids: CSAEGYNEQFF. The CDR3 DNA is TGCAGTGCTGAGGGTTACAATGAGCAGTTCTTC.

The chain is built from TRBV19 and TRBJ1-1, with 9 bases lining up with TRBD1. Germline V gene data show CDR1 as LNHDA and CDR2 as SQIVND (reference sequence). Trimming cost V 4 bases and J 7 bases; bases outside gene matches: 22. The length of the CDR3 is 19 residues. CDR3 DNA: TGTGCCAGTAGTACAAACGCTAACAGGGGGCGGACCAATGCCCGTGAAGCTTTCTTT. Amino acid sequence: CASSTNANRGRTNAREAFF.

This clone came up a few times. This chain uses TRBV10-1 with TRBJ2-7; D may be TRBD2 (5 bases). CDR3 size: 14 residues. Per the germline V gene, CDR1 is WNHNN and CDR2 is SYGVQD (reference sequence). V was trimmed by 9 bases and J by 2 bases, leaving 17 bases between them. CDR3 protein: CASAPGAAAYEQYF. DNA of the CDR3: TGCGCCAGTGCCCCTGGAGCGGCAGCCTACGAGCAGTACTTC.

V and J are TRBV14 and TRBJ2-7; D is undetermined. V dropped 4 bases and J dropped 9 bases, with 13 bases sitting between them. This CDR3 has 12 residues. Germline V gene lookup returns CDR1 SGHDN and CDR2 FVKESK. The CDR3 loop reads CASSPLRTVQYF. The CDR3 DNA sequence: TGTGCCAGCAGCCCGCTCAGGACCGTGCAGTACTTC.

The chain uses TRBV28 and TRBJ1-2, with D uncertain. The CDR3 extends over 14 amino acids. V lost 3 bases to trimming and J lost 2 bases, with 10 bases between them. Germline assignment: CDR1 MDHEN and CDR2 SYDVKM. The CDR3 spells CASSFPGKNYGYTF. Here the CDR3 DNA reads TGTGCCAGCAGTTTCCCTGGCAAGAACTATGGCTACACCTTC.

This clone has a handful of counts. The genes are TRBV5-1 and TRBJ2-7, with TRBD2 matching over 10 bases. Germline lookup yields CDR1 SGHRS and CDR2 YFSETQ. This CDR3 is built from 16 residues. J was trimmed by 8 bases and V by 0 bases; bases with no gene match: 11. The CDR3 DNA is TGCGCCAGCAGCTTGGAGGCTAGCGGGAGTATATCCCAGCAGTACTTC. Its protein is CASSLEASGSISQQYF.